The 21 T cell receptor beta chains listed next were all sequenced from one sample in a study of cytotoxic CD8 clonotypes in ibrutinib-treated CLL. Generated by immunoSEQ multiplex PCR, the TCRdb table keeps only in-frame clones and is missing some. The sample lists fewer than 400,000 clones, approximately 67% occurring once. Material: PBMCs, obtained after 36 months of ibrutinib treatment. The receptors stem from a human donor with chronic lymphocytic leukemia.

J is TRBJ2-3 and V is TRBV7-9; 9 bases are shared with TRBD1. V shed 1 base, J shed 0 bases, and the junction held 11 bases outside the gene matches. The germline CDR1 and CDR2 sequences are SEHNR and FQNEAQ (reference sequence). The CDR3 runs 19 residues. CDR3 coding DNA: TGTGCCAGCAGCTTAGGGCCGGGACAGGGTGTCCGGAGCACAGATACGCAGTATTTT. Amino acid sequence: CASSLGPGQGVRSTDTQYF.

The chain uses TRBV6-1 and TRBJ2-5; TRBD2 agrees at 10 bases. The CDR3 is 15 amino acids. V lost 2 bases to trimming and J lost 7 bases; unmatched junction nucleotides: 7. Germline CDR1 reads MNHNS; CDR2 reads SASEGT. DNA for the CDR3: TGTGCCAGCAGTGAATTCAGCGGGGGGGCAGGGACCCAGTACTTC. Encoded protein: CASSEFSGGAGTQYF.

There are a few counts of this clone. The chain is built from TRBV4-2 and TRBJ2-3; no definite D call. The CDR3 has 16 residues. The germline gives CDR1 LGHNA, CDR2 YNFKEQ. Trimming stripped 1 base from V and 3 bases from J, with 14 bases between. In DNA form, the CDR3 reads TGTGCCAGCAGCCAAGTGGTCTTACCCACAACAGATACGCAGTATTTT. Translation gives CASSQVVLPTTDTQYF.

The rearrangement joins TRBV5-1 to TRBJ1-1, with D possibly matching TRBD1 (5 bases). CDR1 is SGHRS, CDR2 YFSETQ, per germline. This CDR3 contains 16 residues. V lost 3 bases and J lost 2, with 17 bases in between. CDR3 region: CASSSRESWGNTEAFF. For the CDR3, the DNA is TGCGCCAGCAGCTCCCGGGAGAGCTGGGGCAACACTGAAGCTTTCTTT.

About this clone itself: The sample carries other DNA sequences with the same CDR3. The J gene is TRBJ2-1, the V gene TRBV7-3, with 12 bases identical to TRBD2. The V segment lost 1 base and the J segment 3 bases; nucleotides outside the gene matches: 19. The CDR3 has 22 amino acids. Germline-derived CDR1 and CDR2 are SGHTA and FQGTGA. CDR3 sequence: CASSLRPKGLAGGPGLYNEQFF. The CDR3 DNA sequence: TGTGCCAGCAGCTTAAGGCCGAAGGGGCTAGCGGGGGGGCCAGGCCTCTACAATGAGCAGTTCTTC.

This clone has a handful of counts. The chain is built from TRBV5-8 and TRBJ1-5, with D possibly TRBD1 on 6 matching bases. The ends were cut back, 1 base at V and 6 bases at J, with 11 bases in the middle. The CDR3 totals 14 residues. Germline assignment: CDR1 SGHTS and CDR2 YDEGEE. Written as DNA, the CDR3 is TGTGCCAGCAGCTTGAGGGGGGGAGGTCAGCCCCAGCATTTT. This encodes CASSLRGGGQPQHF.

The V and J genes are TRBV6-5 and TRBJ1-5; 8 bases map to TRBD1. The CDR3 is made up of 15 amino acids. Germline-derived CDR1 and CDR2 are MNHEY and SVGAGI. Trimming removed 2 bases from V and 5 bases from J; junction bases left unmatched: 5. This CDR3 reads CASSYDGTGYQPQHF. The CDR3, as DNA: TGTGCCAGCAGTTACGATGGGACAGGATATCAGCCCCAGCATTTT.

This chain connects TRBV6-5 to TRBJ1-2, with 7 bases lining up with TRBD1. J was trimmed by 5 bases and V by 6 bases; bases with no gene match: 3. This CDR3 has 12 residues. Germline-derived CDR1 and CDR2 are MNHEY and SVGAGI. This chain's CDR3 is CASSETGYGYTF. In DNA, the CDR3 is TGTGCCAGCAGCGAGACAGGGTATGGCTACACCTTC.

V gene TRBV9 combines with J gene TRBJ2-5, with a possible D match to TRBD2 (6 bases). V lost 4 bases to trimming and J lost 1 base, with 14 bases between them. The CDR3 covers 15 residues. The germline gives CDR1 SGDLS, CDR2 YYNGEE. The CDR3: CASSPTGTPQETQYF. CDR3 sequence (DNA): TGTGCCAGCAGCCCAACCGGGACTCCCCAAGAGACCCAGTACTTC.

This chain links TRBV7-6 with TRBJ2-5; the D is unclear. V lost 0 bases and J 2 bases, leaving 4 bases between the germline ends. The CDR3 consists of 13 residues. Germline CDR1 SGHVS, CDR2 FNYEAQ. The CDR3 region has the DNA TGTGCCAGCAGCTTAGCCACTCAAGAGACCCAGTACTTC. Translated: CASSLATQETQYF.

The table lists this clone with a count of one. CDR3 residues: CASSPRGSEQFF. CDR3 DNA: TGTGCCAGCAGCCCCCGGGGGAGTGAGCAGTTCTTC. The chain uses TRBV7-3 and TRBJ2-1, with D tentatively TRBD2 (6 bases). V shed 5 bases and J shed 9 bases, with 11 bases lying between them. The CDR3 contains 12 residues. From germline, CDR1 is SGHTA and CDR2 FQGTGA.

This clone has just a few counts. This chain uses TRBV10-2 with TRBJ2-7, with a possible D match to TRBD1 (5 bases). In germline, CDR1 is WSHSY, CDR2 SAAADI. The CDR3 covers 13 residues. The germline V and J ends were trimmed by 3 bases and 3 bases, with 9 bases remaining between them. In nucleotides, the CDR3 is TGCGCCAGCAGTGACGGACACCTCTACGAGCAGTACTTC. Translation: CASSDGHLYEQYF.

This chain links TRBV2 with TRBJ2-4, with 9 bases lining up with TRBD1. The germline V gene has CDR1 SNHLY and CDR2 FYNNEI. V lost 4 bases to trimming and J lost 8 bases; unmatched junction nucleotides: 6. The length of the CDR3 is 14 residues. This CDR3 reads CASSGGQGWDIQYF. Written as DNA, the CDR3 is TGTGCCAGCAGTGGTGGACAGGGGTGGGACATTCAGTACTTC.

The gene calls are TRBV18 and TRBJ2-3; 15 bases are shared with TRBD2. V shed 6 bases and J 7 bases; nucleotides not matched to a gene: 8. CDR1 and CDR2 (germline): KGHSH, LQKENI. The length of the CDR3 is 16 residues. The CDR3 sequence is CASSAGLAGGLNTQYF. CDR3 DNA sequence: TGTGCCAGCTCCGCGGGACTAGCGGGAGGTTTGAATACGCAGTATTTT.

The chain combines TRBV5-1 with TRBJ2-7, with 7 bases aligning to TRBD1. CDR1 is SGHRS and CDR2 is YFSETQ in the germline V gene. CDR3 size: 14 residues. The trim removed 2 bases at V and 3 bases at J, leaving 5 bases unmatched. The CDR3 DNA sequence: TGCGCCAGCAGCTTCGGACAGGCTTTCTACGAGCAGTACTTC. It specifies CASSFGQAFYEQYF.

This clone was observed a handful of times. The V gene is TRBV4-2, the J gene TRBJ2-7; TRBD2 matches at 13 bases. CDR1 and CDR2 (germline): LGHNA, YNFKEQ. Trimming took 1 base from V and 4 from J; bases not matched to a gene: 13. This CDR3 has 19 amino acids. This CDR3 is CASSQGERLAGGPIYEQYF. The DNA of the CDR3 is TGTGCCAGCAGCCAAGGGGAAAGACTAGCGGGGGGTCCAATATACGAGCAGTACTTC.

The genes are TRBV2 and TRBJ2-6, with a tentative D call TRBD2 (6 bases). Germline-derived CDR1 and CDR2 are SNHLY and FYNNEI. With 6 bases removed from V and 0 bases from J, the gap between germline ends came to 21 bases. The CDR3 is 19 residues long. CDR3 residues: CASRGAGTANLSGANVLTF. The CDR3 DNA sequence: TGTGCCAGCAGAGGAGCCGGGACTGCCAATCTCTCTGGGGCCAACGTCCTGACTTTC.

In its sample, this clone was seen once. The chain carries TRBV18 and TRBJ2-1, with D perhaps matching TRBD1 (5 bases). V dropped 4 bases and J dropped 6 bases, with 10 bases sitting between them. The length of the CDR3 is 13 residues. Per germline, CDR1 KGHSH and CDR2 LQKENI. The CDR3 loop is CASSLLRGNEQFF. The DNA of the CDR3 is TGTGCCAGCTCACTCTTAAGGGGCAATGAGCAGTTCTTC.

DNA of the CDR3: TGTGCCAGCACCGGGACAGGGCGCTATGGCTACACCTTC. Protein sequence: CASTGTGRYGYTF. The chain carries TRBV2 and TRBJ1-2; 9 bases line up with TRBD1. Germline CDR1 is SNHLY and CDR2 is FYNNEI. The CDR3 covers 13 residues. With V trimmed by 7 bases and J by 4 bases, 4 bases remained unmatched.

Note on this clone: The same CDR3 is also encoded by other DNA sequences in this sample. CDR3 protein: CASSLASQETQYF. Written as DNA, the CDR3 is TGTGCCAGCAGCTTAGCCAGCCAAGAGACCCAGTACTTC. The chain joins TRBV11-3 to TRBJ2-5, with D hard to call. This CDR3 has 13 residues. Per the germline V gene, CDR1 is SGHNT and CDR2 is YENEEA. Trimming cost V 1 base and J 1 base, with 4 bases left between them.

V and J are TRBV29-1 and TRBJ1-1; no clear D. The CDR3 length is 14 residues. The germline gives CDR1 SQVTM, CDR2 ANQGSEA. V lost 2 bases, J lost 2 bases, and 12 bases lay in between. The CDR3 loop reads CSVEPGGLNTEAFF. CDR3 in DNA: TGCAGCGTTGAACCCGGAGGGCTTAACACTGAAGCTTTCTTT.